This TCR beta chain was sequenced for a study of OX40 agonist ivuxolimab in advanced cancers. Study summary: Head and neck, renal cell, melanoma or hepatocellular carcinoma were the cancers that dose-escalation patients had. Antecedent anti-PD-1, anti-PD-L1 or anti-CTLA-4 therapy was permissible, with 30% to 50% having received some. Overall study results and limits: Clones of CD4+ and CD8+ blood T cells grew by week 6 at doses of 0.1 to 3.0 mg/kg. Antigen specificity was not determined for the expanded peripheral T cells.

TCRdb keeps only in-frame clones here, not all; method: immunoSEQ multiplex PCR. The table includes 70,000 to 95,000 clones, 80% to 95% detected once. This clone was seen a single time. The antigen remains unidentified. The sample was CD4+ or CD8+ T cells sorted from blood, taken in a trial of the OX40 agonist ivuxolimab. This TCR derives from an adult with an advanced solid tumor such as melanoma, head and neck, liver or kidney cancer.

CDR3 amino acids: CASRVTDTQYF. The CDR3 DNA follows: TGTGCCAGCCGGGTCACAGATACGCAGTATTTT. The genes are TRBV25-1 and TRBJ2-3; no firm D call. Trimming left V 8 bases short and J 2 bases short, with 5 bases between. Germline values: CDR1 MGHDK, CDR2 SYGVNS. This CDR3 contains 11 residues. Drawing the rest from reference TRBV25-1 and TRBJ2-3, the complete variable domain is EADIYQTPRYLVIGTGKKITLECSQTMGHDKMYWYQQDPGMELHLIHYSYGVNSTEKGDLSSESTVSRIRTEHFPLTLESARPSHTSQYLCASRVTDTQYFGPGTRLTVL.